Described below is a single T cell receptor beta chain sequence and its context. Each CDR3 protein is one row after TCRdb ran MiXCR on the 5' RACE reads. Among over 150,000 distinct CDR3 sequences listed, 10% to 15% were seen once. This specimen belongs to a study of CD8 T cells in ankylosing spondylitis. After removal of 4 bases from V and 5 bases from J, the junction contained 6 bases not matched to a gene. Germline V gene sequence: CDR1 SGHRS, CDR2 YFSETQ. The CDR3 is 14 amino acids. Source material: blood, either unsorted or a sorted T cell fraction (not recorded which). The V and J genes are TRBV5-1 and TRBJ2-3; 8 nucleotides agree with TRBD1. This receptor was taken from a male donor with ankylosing spondylitis or in good health (not recorded which). In DNA, the CDR3 is TGCGCCAGCAGCCCTGGACAGGGAGTAGATACGCAGTATTTT. Translated: CASSPGQGVDTQYF. The whole variable domain, remainder taken from reference TRBV5-1 and TRBJ2-3, is KAGVTQTPRYLIKTRGQQVTLSCSPISGHRSVSWYQQTPGQGLQFLFEYFSETQRNKGNFPGRFSGRQFSNSRSEMNVSTLELGDSALYLCASSPGQGVDTQYFGPGTRLTVL.